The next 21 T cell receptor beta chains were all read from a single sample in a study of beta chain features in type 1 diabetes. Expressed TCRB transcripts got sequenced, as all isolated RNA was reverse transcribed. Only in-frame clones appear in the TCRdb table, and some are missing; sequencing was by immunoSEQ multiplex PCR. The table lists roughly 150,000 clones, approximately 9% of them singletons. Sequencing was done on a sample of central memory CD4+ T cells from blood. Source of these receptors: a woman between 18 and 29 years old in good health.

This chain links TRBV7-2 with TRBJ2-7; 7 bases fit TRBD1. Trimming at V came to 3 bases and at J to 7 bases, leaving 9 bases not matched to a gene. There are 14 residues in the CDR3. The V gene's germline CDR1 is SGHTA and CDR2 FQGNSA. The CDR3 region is CASSLFGTELEQYF. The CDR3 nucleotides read TGTGCCAGCAGCTTGTTTGGGACAGAATTAGAGCAGTACTTC.

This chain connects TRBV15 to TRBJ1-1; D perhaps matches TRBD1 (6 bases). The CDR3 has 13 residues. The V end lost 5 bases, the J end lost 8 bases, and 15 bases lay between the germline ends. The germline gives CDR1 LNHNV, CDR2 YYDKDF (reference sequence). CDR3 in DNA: TGTGCCACCAGCGGCGTTGGACAGAACGAAGCTTTCTTT. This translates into CATSGVGQNEAFF.

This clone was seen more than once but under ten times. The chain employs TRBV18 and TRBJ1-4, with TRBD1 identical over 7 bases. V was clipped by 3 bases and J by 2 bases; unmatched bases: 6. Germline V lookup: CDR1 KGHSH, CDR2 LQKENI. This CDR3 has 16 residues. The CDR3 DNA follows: TGTGCCAGCTCACCCTTACAGGGGACGACTAATGAAAAACTGTTTTTT. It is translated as CASSPLQGTTNEKLFF.

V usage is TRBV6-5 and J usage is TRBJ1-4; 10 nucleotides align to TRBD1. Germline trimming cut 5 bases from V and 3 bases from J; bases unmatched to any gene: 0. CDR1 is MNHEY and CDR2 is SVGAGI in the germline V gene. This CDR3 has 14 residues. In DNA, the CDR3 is TGTGCCAGCAGTGGGACAGGGGCTAATGAAAAACTGTTTTTT. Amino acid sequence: CASSGTGANEKLFF.

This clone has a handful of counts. The CDR3 DNA sequence: TGTGCCAGCAGCTTAGCGAGACAGGGCAGTGGCTACACCTTC. It codes for CASSLARQGSGYTF. This chain uses TRBV7-8 with TRBJ1-2; 7 positions match TRBD1. CDR1 SGHVS and CDR2 FQNEAQ come from the germline V gene. The CDR3 is made up of 14 amino acids. The V segment lost 0 bases and the J segment 7 bases; nucleotides outside the gene matches: 5.

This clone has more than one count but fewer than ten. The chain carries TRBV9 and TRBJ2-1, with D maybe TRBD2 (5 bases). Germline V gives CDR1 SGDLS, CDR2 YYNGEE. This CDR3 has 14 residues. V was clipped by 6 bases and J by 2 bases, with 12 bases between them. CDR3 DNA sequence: TGTGCCAGCACACCACTAGAGGCCTACAATGAGCAGTTCTTC. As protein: CASTPLEAYNEQFF. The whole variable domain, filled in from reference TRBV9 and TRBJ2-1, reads DSGVTQTPKHLITATGQRVTLRCSPRSGDLSVYWYQQSLDQGLQFLIQYYNGEERAKGNILERFSAQQFPDLHSELNLSSLELGDSALYFCASTPLEAYNEQFFGPGTRLTVL.

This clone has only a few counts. CDR3 in amino acids: CASSLLQGYYNEQFF. The CDR3 bases are TGTGCCAGCAGCCTCCTGCAGGGATACTACAATGAGCAGTTCTTC. V gene TRBV7-6 combines with J gene TRBJ2-1, with D possibly being TRBD1 (5 bases). The CDR3 has 15 residues. Per germline, CDR1 SGHVS and CDR2 FNYEAQ. The V end lost 5 bases, the J end lost 3 bases, and 14 bases lay between the germline ends.

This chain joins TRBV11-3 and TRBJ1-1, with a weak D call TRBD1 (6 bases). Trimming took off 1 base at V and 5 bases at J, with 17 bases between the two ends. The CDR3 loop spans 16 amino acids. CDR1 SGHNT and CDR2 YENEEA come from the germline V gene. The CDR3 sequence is CASSLARGEMWTEAFF. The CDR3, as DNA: TGTGCCAGCAGCTTAGCCAGGGGAGAAATGTGGACTGAAGCTTTCTTT.

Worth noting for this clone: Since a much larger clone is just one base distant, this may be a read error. The CDR3 region is CASSLPGGEQFF. The CDR3 region has the DNA TGTGCCAGCAGCTTACCGGGGGGTGAGCAGTTCTTC. The chain employs TRBV7-3 and TRBJ2-1; 7 nucleotides align to TRBD2. Germline assignment: CDR1 SGHTA and CDR2 FQGTGA. The V gene end was trimmed by 2 bases and the J gene end by 9 bases; junction bases not matched to a gene: 1. This CDR3 region has 12 residues.

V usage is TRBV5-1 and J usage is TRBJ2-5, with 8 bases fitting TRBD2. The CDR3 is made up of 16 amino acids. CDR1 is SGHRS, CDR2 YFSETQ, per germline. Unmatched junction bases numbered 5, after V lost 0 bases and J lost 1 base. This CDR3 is CASSLGAGAIQETQYF. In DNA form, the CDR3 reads TGCGCCAGCAGCTTGGGAGCGGGGGCAATCCAAGAGACCCAGTACTTC.

CDR3 DNA sequence: TGTGCCAGCTCGCGGACACTAAGGAACGAGCAGTACTTC. This encodes CASSRTLRNEQYF. The chain is built from TRBV6-6 and TRBJ2-7, with D possibly matching TRBD1 (5 bases). Trimming removed 8 bases at V and 5 bases at J, with 16 bases between. The germline gives CDR1 MNHNY, CDR2 SVGAGI (reference sequence). The length of the CDR3 is 13 residues.

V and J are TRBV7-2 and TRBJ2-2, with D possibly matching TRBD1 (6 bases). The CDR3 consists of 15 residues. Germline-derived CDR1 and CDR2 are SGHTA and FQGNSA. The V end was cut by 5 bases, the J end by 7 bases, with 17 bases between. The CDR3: CASSLLQGQSGELFF. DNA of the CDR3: TGTGCCAGCAGCCTCCTACAGGGTCAGAGCGGGGAGCTGTTTTTT.

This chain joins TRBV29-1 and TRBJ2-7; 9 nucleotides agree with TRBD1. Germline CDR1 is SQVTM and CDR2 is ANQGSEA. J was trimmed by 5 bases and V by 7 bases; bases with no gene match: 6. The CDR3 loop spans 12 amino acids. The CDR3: CSASGQGDEQYF. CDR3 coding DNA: TGCAGCGCGTCGGGACAGGGCGACGAGCAGTACTTC.

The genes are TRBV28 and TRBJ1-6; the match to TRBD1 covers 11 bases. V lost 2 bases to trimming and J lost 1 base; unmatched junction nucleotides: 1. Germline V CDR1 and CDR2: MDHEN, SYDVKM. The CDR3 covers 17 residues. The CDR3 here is CASSLGTGGSYNSPLHF. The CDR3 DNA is TGTGCCAGCAGTTTAGGGACAGGGGGATCCTATAATTCACCCCTCCACTTT. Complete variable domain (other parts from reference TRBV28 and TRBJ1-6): DVKVTQSSRYLVKRTGEKVFLECVQDMDHENMFWYRQDPGLGLRLIYFSYDVKMKEKGDIPEGYSVSREKKERFSLILESASTNQTSMYLCASSLGTGGSYNSPLHFGNGTRLTVT.

This CDR3 is CASSLLPRNGYTF. CDR3 DNA: TGTGCCAGCAGTCTCCTACCCAGGAATGGCTACACCTTC. The J gene is TRBJ1-2, the V gene TRBV6-5; D unresolved. V was pared by 5 bases and J by 6 bases, with 13 bases between. In germline, CDR1 is MNHEY, CDR2 SVGAGI. This CDR3 comprises 13 residues.

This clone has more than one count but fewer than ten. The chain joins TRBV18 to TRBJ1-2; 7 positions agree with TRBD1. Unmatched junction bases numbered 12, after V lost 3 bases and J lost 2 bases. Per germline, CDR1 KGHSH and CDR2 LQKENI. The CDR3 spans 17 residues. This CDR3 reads CASSPSQSGQKNYGYTF. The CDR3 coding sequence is TGTGCCAGCTCACCGAGCCAGTCGGGACAGAAAAACTATGGCTACACCTTC.

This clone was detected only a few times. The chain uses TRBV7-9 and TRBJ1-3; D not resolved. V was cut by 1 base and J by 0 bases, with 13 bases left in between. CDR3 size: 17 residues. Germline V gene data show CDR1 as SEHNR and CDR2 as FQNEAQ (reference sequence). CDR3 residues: CASSLGGSSDSGNTIYF. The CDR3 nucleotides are TGTGCCAGCAGCTTAGGCGGGAGTTCCGACTCTGGAAACACCATATATTTT.

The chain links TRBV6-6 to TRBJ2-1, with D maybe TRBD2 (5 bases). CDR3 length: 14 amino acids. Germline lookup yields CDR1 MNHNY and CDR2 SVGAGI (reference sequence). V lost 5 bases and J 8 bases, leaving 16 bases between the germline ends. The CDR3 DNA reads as TGTGCCAGCAGTCCGGGGTCTTTAGTCGATGAGCAGTTCTTC. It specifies CASSPGSLVDEQFF.

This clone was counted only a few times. CDR3 region: CASSDGAARSNQPQHF. The CDR3 bases are TGTGCCAGCAGTGATGGGGCAGCACGGAGCAATCAGCCCCAGCATTTT. The V gene is TRBV2, the J gene TRBJ1-5, with D tentatively TRBD1 (5 bases). This CDR3 spans 16 amino acids. In germline, CDR1 is SNHLY, CDR2 FYNNEI. V lost 3 bases and J 1 base, leaving 13 bases between the germline ends. The variable domain in full, completed from reference TRBV2 and TRBJ1-5, reads EPEVTQTPSHQVTQMGQEVILRCVPISNHLYFYWYRQILGQKVEFLVSFYNNEISEKSEIFDDQFSVERPDGSNFTLKIRSTKLEDSAMYFCASSDGAARSNQPQHFGDGTRLSIL.

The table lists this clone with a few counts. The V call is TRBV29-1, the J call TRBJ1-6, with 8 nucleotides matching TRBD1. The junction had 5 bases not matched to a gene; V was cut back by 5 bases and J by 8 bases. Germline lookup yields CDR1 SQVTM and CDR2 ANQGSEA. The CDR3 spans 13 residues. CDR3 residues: CSVRQGMDSPLHF. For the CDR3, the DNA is TGCAGCGTTCGACAGGGGATGGATTCACCCCTCCACTTT.

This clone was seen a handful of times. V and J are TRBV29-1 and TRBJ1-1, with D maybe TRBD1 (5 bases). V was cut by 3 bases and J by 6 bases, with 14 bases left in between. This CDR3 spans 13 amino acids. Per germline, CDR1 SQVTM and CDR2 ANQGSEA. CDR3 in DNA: TGCAGCGTTGATAAAGGCCTAGGGGCTGAAGCTTTCTTT. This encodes CSVDKGLGAEAFF. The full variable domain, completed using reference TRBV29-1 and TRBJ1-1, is SAVISQKPSRDICQRGTSLTIQCQVDSQVTMMFWYRQQPGQSLTLIATANQGSEATYESGFVIDKFPISRPNLTFSTLTVSNMSPEDSSIYLCSVDKGLGAEAFFGQGTRLTVV.